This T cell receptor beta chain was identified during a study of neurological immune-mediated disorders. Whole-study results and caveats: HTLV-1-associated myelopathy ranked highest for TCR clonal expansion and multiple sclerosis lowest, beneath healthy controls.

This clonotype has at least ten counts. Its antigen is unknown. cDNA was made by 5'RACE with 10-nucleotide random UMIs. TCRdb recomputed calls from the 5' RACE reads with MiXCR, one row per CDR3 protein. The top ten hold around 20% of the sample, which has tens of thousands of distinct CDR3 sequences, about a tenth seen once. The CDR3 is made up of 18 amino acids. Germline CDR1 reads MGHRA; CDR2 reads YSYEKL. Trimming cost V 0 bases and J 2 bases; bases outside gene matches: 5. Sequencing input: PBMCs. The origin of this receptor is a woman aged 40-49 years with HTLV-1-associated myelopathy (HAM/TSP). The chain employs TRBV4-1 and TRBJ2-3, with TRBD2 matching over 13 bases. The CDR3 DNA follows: TGCGCCAGCAGCCAAGACGGAGGACTAGCGGGGGACACAGATACGCAGTATTTT. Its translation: CASSQDGGLAGDTDTQYF.